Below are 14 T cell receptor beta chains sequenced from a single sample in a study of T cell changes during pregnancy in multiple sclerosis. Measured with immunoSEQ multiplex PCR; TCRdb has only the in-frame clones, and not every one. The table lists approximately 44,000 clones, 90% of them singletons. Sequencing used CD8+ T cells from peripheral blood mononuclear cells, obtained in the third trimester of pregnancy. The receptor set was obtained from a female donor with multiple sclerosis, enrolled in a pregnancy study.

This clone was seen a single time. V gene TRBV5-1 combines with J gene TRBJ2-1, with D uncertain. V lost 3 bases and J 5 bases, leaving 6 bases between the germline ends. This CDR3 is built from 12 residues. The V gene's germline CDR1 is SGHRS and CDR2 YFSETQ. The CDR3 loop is CASSSHNNEQFF. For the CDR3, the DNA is TGCGCCAGCAGCTCCCACAACAATGAGCAGTTCTTC.

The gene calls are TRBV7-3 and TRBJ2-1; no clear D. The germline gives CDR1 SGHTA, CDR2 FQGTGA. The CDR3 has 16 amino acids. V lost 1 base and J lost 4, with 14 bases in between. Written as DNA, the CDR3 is TGTGCCAGCAGCTTAATGACAACAAAACCTTACAATGAGCAGTTCTTC. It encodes CASSLMTTKPYNEQFF.

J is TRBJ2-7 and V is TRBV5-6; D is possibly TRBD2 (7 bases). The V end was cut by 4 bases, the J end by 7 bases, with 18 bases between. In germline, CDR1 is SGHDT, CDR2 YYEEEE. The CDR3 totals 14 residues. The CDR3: CASSLGAGVGEQYF. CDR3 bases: TGTGCCAGCAGCCTGGGGGCGGGGGTGGGTGAGCAGTACTTC. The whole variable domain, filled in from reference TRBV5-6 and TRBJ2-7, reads DAGVTQSPTHLIKTRGQQVTLRCSPKSGHDTVSWYQQALGQGPQFIFQYYEEEERQRGNFPDRFSGHQFPNYSSELNVNALLLGDSALYLCASSLGAGVGEQYFGPGTRLTVT.

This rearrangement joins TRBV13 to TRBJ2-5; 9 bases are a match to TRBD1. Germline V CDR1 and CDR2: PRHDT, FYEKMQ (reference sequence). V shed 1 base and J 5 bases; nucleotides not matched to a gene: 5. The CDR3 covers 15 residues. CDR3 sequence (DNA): TGTGCCAGCAGCTTAGAGCGGGACAGGGCTGAGACCCAGTACTTC. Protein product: CASSLERDRAETQYF.

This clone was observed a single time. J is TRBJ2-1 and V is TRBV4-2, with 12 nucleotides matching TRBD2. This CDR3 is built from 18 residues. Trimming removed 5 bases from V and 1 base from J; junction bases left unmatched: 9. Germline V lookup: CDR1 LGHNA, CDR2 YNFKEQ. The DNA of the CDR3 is TGTGCCAGCAGCGGTGCTAGCGGGAGGGCCGGGTCCTACAATGAGCAGTTCTTC. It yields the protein CASSGASGRAGSYNEQFF.

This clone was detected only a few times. CDR3 sequence reads: CASSLLAGGLLNTGELFF. DNA for the CDR3: TGTGCCAGCAGTTTACTAGCGGGGGGGCTCTTAAACACCGGGGAGCTGTTTTTT. The chain carries TRBV27 and TRBJ2-2, with TRBD2 matching over 12 bases. Germline V gene data show CDR1 as MNHEY and CDR2 as SMNVEV (reference sequence). The V gene end was trimmed by 2 bases and the J gene end by 2 bases; junction bases not matched to a gene: 6. The CDR3 has 18 amino acids.

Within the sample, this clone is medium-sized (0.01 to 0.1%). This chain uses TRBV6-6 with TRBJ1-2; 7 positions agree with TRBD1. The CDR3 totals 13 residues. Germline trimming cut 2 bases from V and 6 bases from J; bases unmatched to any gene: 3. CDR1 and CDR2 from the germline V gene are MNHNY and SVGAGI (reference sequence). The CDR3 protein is CASSYHDRDGYTF. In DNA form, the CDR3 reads TGTGCCAGCAGTTACCACGACAGGGATGGCTACACCTTC.

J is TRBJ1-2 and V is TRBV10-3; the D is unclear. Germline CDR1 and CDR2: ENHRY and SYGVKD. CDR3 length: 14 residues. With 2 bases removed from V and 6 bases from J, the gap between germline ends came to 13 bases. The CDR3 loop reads CAISEAAGYDGYTF. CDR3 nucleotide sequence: TGTGCCATCAGTGAGGCCGCGGGGTATGATGGCTACACCTTC.

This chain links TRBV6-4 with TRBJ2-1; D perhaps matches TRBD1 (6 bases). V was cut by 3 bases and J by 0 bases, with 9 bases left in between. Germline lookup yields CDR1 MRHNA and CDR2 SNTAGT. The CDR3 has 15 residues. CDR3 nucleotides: TGTGCCAGCAGTGAAAGAGGGGGCTCCTACAATGAGCAGTTCTTC. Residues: CASSERGGSYNEQFF.

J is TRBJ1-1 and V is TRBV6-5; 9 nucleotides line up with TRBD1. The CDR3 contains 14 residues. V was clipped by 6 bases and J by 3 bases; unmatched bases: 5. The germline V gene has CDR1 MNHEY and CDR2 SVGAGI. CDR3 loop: CASRRRDRDTEAFF. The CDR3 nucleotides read TGTGCCAGCAGGCGCCGGGACAGGGACACTGAAGCTTTCTTT.

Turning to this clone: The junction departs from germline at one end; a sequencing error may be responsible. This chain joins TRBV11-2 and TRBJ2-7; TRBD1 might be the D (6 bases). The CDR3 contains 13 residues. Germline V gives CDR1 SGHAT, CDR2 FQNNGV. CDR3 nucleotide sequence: TGTGCCAGCTGCTTCGGCAGGGGCTACGAGCAGTACTTC. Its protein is CASCFGRGYEQYF.

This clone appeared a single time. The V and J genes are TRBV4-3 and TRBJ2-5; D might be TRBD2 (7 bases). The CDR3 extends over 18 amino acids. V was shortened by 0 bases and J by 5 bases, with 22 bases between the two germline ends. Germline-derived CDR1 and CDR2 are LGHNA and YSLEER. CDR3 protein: CASSQEWSMWGGKETQYF. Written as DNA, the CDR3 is TGCGCCAGCAGCCAAGAGTGGAGTATGTGGGGGGGCAAGGAGACCCAGTACTTC.

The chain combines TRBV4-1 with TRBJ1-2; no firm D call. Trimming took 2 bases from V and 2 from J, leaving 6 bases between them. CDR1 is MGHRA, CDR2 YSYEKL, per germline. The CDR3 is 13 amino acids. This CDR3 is CASSQTENYGYTF. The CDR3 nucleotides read TGCGCCAGCAGCCAAACAGAGAACTATGGCTACACCTTC.

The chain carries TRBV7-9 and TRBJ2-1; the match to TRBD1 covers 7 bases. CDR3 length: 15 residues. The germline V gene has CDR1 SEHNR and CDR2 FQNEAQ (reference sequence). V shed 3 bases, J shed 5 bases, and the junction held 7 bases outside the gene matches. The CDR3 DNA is TGTGCCAGCAGCTTTACATCCGGGACAGACAATGAGCAGTTCTTC. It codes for CASSFTSGTDNEQFF.